Included here is one T cell receptor (beta chain) sequence, with context. Germline-derived CDR1 and CDR2 are MDHEN and SYDVKM. V shed 3 bases and J 3 bases; nucleotides not matched to a gene: 2. CDR3 size: 16 residues. This record comes from a study of blood T cell repertoires in COVID-19. Sequenced by immunoSEQ multiplex PCR; TCRdb stores in-frame clones only, minus some. The sample yields 110,000 to 150,000 clones, about three quarters seen once. Sequencing used peripheral blood. This sequence joins TRBV28 and TRBJ2-3, with 14 bases aligning to TRBD2. The TCR sequence derives from a woman aged 60-75 years with acute or convalescent COVID-19. For the CDR3, the DNA is TGTGCCAGCAGTTTCCGGACTAGCGGGAGGACAGATACGCAGTATTTT. This sequence encodes CASSFRTSGRTDTQYF.